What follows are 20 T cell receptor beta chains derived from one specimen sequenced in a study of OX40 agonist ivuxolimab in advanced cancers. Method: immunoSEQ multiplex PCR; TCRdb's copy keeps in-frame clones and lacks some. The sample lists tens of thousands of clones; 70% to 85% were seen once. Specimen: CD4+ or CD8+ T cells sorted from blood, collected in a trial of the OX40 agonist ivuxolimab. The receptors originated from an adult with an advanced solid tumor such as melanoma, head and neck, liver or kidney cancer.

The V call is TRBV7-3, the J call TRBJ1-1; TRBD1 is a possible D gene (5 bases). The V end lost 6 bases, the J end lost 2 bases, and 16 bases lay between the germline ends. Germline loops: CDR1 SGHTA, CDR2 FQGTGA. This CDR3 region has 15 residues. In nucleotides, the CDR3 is TGTGCCAGCAGTCCCGGCAGGTGGGGCAACACTGAAGCTTTCTTT. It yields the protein CASSPGRWGNTEAFF.

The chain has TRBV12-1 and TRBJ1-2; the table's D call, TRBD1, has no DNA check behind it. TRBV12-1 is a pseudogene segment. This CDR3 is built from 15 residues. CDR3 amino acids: CASSFEGANLYGYTF. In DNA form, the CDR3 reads TGTGCCAGCAGCTTTGAGGGGGCCAACCTCTATGGCTACACCTTC.

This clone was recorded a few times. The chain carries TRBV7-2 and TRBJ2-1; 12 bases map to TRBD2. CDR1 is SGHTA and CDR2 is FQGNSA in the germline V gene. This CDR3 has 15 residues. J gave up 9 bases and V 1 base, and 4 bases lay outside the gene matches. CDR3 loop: CASSLETSGSTEQFF. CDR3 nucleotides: TGTGCCAGCAGCTTAGAGACTAGCGGGAGCACTGAGCAGTTCTTC.

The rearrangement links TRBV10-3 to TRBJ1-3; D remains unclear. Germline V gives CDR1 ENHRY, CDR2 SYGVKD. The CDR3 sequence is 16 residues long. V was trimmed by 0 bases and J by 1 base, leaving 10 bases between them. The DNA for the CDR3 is TGTGCCATCAGTGAGTCGGACGGCCATTCTGGAAACACCATATATTTT. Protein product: CAISESDGHSGNTIYF.

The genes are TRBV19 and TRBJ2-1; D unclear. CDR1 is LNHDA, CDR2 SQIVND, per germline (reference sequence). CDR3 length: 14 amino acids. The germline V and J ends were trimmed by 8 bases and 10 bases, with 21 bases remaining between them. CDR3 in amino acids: CASWTGLGGGEQFF. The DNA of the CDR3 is TGTGCCAGTTGGACGGGTCTCGGTGGTGGAGAGCAGTTCTTC.

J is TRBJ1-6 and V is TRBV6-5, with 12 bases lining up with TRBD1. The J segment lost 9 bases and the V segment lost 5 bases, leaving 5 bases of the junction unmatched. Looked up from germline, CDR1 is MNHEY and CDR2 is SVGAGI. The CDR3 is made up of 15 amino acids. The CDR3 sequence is CASSRDRGRVSPLHF. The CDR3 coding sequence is TGTGCCAGCAGTCGGGACAGGGGGCGCGTTTCACCCCTCCACTTT.

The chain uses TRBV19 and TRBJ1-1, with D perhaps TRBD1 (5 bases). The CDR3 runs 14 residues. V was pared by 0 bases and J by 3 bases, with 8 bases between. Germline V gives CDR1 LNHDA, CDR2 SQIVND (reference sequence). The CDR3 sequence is CASSIEKGYTEAFF. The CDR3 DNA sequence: TGTGCCAGTAGTATAGAGAAGGGGTACACTGAAGCTTTCTTT.

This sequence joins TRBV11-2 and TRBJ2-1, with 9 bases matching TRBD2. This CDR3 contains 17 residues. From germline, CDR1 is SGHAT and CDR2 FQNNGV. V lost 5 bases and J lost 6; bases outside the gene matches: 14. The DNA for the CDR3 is TGTGCCAGCAGCCCCAGTAGGCTAGCGGGAACCTCCAATGAGCAGTTCTTC. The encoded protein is CASSPSRLAGTSNEQFF.

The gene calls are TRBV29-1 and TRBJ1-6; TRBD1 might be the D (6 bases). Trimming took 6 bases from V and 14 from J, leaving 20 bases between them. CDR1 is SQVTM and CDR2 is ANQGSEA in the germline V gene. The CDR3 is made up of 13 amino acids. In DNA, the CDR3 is TGCAGCGTGAAGGACAGCCCGAGTCAGACCCTCCACTTT. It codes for CSVKDSPSQTLHF.

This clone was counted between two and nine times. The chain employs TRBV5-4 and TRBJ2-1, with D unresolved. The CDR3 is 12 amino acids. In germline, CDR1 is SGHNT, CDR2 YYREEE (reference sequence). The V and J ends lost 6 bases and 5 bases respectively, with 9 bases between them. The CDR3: CASKGWNNEQFF. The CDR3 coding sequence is TGTGCCAGCAAGGGTTGGAACAATGAGCAGTTCTTC.

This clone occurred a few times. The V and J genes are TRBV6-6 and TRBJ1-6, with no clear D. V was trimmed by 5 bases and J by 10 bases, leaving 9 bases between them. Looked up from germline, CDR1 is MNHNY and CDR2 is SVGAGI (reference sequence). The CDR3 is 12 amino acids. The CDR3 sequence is CASSTLRSPLHF. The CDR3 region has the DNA TGTGCCAGCAGTACCCTAAGGTCACCCCTCCACTTT.

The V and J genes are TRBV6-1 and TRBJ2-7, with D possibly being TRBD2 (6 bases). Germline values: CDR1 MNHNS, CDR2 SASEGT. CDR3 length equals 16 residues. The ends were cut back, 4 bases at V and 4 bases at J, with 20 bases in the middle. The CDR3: CASSAGTPPKVYEQYF. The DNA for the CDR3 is TGTGCCAGCAGTGCTGGGACTCCCCCTAAGGTATACGAGCAGTACTTC.

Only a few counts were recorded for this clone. CDR3 region: CASTETGPTQHF. CDR3 nucleotides: TGTGCCAGCACCGAGACAGGGCCTACCCAGCATTTT. The chain couples TRBV2 to TRBJ1-5, with TRBD1 matching 7 bases. V gave up 7 bases and J gave up 11 bases; unmatched junction bases: 8. This CDR3 has 12 residues. The germline gives CDR1 SNHLY, CDR2 FYNNEI.

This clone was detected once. This CDR3 reads CAWSPPGLLSTDTQYF. The CDR3 nucleotides are TGTGCCTGGAGTCCCCCGGGACTCCTAAGCACAGATACGCAGTATTTT. This sequence joins TRBV30 and TRBJ2-3, with D possibly being TRBD2 (6 bases). The CDR3 sequence is 16 residues long. Germline V gene sequence: CDR1 GTSNPN, CDR2 SVGIG (reference sequence). Trimming stripped 2 bases from V and 0 bases from J, with 15 bases between.

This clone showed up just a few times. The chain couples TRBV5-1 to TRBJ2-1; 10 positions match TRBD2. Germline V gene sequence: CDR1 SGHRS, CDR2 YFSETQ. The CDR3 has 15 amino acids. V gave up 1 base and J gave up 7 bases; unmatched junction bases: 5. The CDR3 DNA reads TGCGCCAGCAGCTTGCGGACTAGCGGTGGAAATGAGCAGTTCTTC. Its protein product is CASSLRTSGGNEQFF.

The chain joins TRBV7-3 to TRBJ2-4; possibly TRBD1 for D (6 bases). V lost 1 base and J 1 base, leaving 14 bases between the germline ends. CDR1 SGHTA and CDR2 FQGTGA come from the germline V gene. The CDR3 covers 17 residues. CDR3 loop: CASSLIRQGMAKNIQYF. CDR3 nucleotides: TGTGCCAGCAGCTTAATCCGGCAGGGGATGGCCAAAAACATTCAGTACTTC.

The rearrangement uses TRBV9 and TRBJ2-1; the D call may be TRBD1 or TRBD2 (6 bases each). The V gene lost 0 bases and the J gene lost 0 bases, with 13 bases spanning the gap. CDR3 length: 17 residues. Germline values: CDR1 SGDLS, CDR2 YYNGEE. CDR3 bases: TGTGCCAGCAGCGTAGGAGTCGGGGGCAGCTCCTACAATGAGCAGTTCTTC. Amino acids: CASSVGVGGSSYNEQFF.

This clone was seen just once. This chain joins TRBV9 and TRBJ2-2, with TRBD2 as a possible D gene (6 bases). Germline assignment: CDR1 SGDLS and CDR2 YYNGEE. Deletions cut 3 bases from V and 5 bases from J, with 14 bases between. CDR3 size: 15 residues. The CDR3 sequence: CASSEGTLRTGELFF. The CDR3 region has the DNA TGTGCCAGCAGCGAGGGGACTCTTCGAACCGGGGAGCTGTTTTTT.

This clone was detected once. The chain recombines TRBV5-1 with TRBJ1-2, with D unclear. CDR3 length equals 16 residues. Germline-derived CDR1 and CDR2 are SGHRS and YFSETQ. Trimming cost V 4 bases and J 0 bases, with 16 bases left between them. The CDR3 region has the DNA TGCGCCAGCAGCCCTTTAGGACGGACTCCTAACTATGGCTACACCTTC. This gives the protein CASSPLGRTPNYGYTF.

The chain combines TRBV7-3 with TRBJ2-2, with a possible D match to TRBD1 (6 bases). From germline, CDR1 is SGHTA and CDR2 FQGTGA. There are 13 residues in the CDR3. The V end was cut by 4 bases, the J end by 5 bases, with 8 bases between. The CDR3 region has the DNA TGTGCCAGCAGCTCAGGGGTAACCGGGGAGCTGTTTTTT. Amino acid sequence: CASSSGVTGELFF.